The present T cell receptor beta chain was sequenced within a study of spatial heterogeneity in lung cancer. Study-level information: Matched bulk RNA-seq gave a T cell module score that correlated strongly with tumor-region TCR transcript counts.

TCRdb reanalysed the 5' RACE reads using MiXCR and keeps one entry per CDR3 protein. The profile covers roughly 5,000 distinct CDR3 sequences, with 6% to 7.5% appearing a single time and just over 35% taken by the ten largest. Germline CDR1 and CDR2: MNHEY and SMNVEV (reference sequence). This CDR3 comprises 16 residues. With V trimmed by 5 bases and J by 4 bases, 8 bases remained unmatched. In this sample, this clonotype is large. What it recognizes is unknown. Because the library targeted alpha chains, this beta chain is an off-target read whose size means little. Time point of the sample: sample taken at primary tumor resection. Study-wide results and caveats: Higher tumor mutation counts went along with higher counts of expanded intratumoral alpha and beta TCRs.

V gene TRBV27 combines with J gene TRBJ2-2; 9 nucleotides match TRBD1. This receptor was taken from a female donor with early-stage non-small cell lung cancer. The sample was lung tumor tissue, taken at surgery. As DNA, the CDR3 is TGTGCCAGCAGTATAAACAGGGGGCTAACCACCGGGGAGCTGTTTTTT. Protein product: CASSINRGLTTGELFF.